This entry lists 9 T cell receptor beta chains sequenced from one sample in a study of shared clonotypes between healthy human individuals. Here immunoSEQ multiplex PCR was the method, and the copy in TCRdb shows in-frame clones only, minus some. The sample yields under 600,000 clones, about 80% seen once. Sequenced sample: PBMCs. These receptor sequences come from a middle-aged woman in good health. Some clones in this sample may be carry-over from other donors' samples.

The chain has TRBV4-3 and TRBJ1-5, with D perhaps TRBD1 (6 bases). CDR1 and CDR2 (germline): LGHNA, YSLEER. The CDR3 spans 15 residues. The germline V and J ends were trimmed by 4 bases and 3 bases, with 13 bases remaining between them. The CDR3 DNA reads TGCGCCAGCAGCCTTTACAGGGAAACCAATCAGCCCCAGCATTTT. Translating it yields CASSLYRETNQPQHF.

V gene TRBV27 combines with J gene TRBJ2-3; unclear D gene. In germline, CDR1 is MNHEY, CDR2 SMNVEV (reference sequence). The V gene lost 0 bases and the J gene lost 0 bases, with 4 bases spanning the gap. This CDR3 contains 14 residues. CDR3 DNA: TGTGCCAGCAGTTTATCGTACAGCACAGATACGCAGTATTTT. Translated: CASSLSYSTDTQYF.

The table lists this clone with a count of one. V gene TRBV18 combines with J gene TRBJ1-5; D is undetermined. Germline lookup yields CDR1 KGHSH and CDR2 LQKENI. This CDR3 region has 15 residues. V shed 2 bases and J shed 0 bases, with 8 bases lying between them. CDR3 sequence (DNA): TGTGCCAGCTCACCAAACGGTGATAGCAATCAGCCCCAGCATTTT. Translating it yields CASSPNGDSNQPQHF.

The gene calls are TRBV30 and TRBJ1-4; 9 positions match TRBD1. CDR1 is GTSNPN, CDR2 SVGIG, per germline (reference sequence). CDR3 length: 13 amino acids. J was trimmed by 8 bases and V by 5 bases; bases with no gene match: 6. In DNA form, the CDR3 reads TGTGCCTGGCGACAGGGGGTTAGAGAAAAACTGTTTTTT. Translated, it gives CAWRQGVREKLFF.

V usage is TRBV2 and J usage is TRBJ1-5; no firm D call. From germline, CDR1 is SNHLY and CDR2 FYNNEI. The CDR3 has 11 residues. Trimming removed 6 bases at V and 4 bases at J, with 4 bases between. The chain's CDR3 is CASSVNQPQHF. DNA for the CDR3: TGTGCCAGCAGCGTGAATCAGCCCCAGCATTTT.

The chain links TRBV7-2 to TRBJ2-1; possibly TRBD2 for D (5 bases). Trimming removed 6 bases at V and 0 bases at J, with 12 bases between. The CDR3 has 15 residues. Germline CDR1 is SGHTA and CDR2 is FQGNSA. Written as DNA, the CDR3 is TGTGCCAGCAGGTCGGGATCACGCTCCTACAATGAGCAGTTCTTC. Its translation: CASRSGSRSYNEQFF.

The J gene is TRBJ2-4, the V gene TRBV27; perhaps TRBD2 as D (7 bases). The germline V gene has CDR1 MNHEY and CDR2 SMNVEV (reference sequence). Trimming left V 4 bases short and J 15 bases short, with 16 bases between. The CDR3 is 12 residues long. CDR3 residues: CASSSPGVAGYF. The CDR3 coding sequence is TGTGCCAGCAGTTCCCCAGGGGTAGCGGGGTACTTC.

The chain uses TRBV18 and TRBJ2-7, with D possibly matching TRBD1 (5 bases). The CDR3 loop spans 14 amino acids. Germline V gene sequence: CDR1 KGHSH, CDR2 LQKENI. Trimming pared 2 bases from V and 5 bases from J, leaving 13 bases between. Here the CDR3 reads CASSPGQGYHEQYF. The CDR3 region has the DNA TGTGCCAGCTCACCAGGCCAGGGCTACCACGAGCAGTACTTC.

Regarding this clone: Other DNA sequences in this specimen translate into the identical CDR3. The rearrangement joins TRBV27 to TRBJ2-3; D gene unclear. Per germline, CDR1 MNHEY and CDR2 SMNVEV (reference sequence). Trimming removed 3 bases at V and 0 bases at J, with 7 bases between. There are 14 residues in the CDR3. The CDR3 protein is CASSFGLSTDTQYF. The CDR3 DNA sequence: TGTGCCAGCAGTTTCGGGCTCAGCACAGATACGCAGTATTTT.